This TCR beta chain was captured by sequencing in a study of identical twins' blood T cells. Findings of the study overall: Abundant TCRbeta CDR3s overlapped more between twins than with unrelated donors.

TCR cDNA libraries were made from RNA using a previously described, modified protocol. Sample barcodes were added at both library ends during cDNA synthesis. Via MiXCR, TCRdb re-called the 5' RACE reads, giving one row per CDR3 protein. Of a few hundred thousand distinct CDR3 sequences in the sample, over 25% were seen once. CDR1 is SGHAT and CDR2 is FQNNGV in the germline V gene. The CDR3 length is 14 residues. Between the trimmed V and J ends, which lost 5 bases and 2 bases, there was a span of 10 bases. This clonotype was detected a few times. Its antigen remains unknown. The TCR comes from a woman between 18 and 50 years old in good health. V and J are TRBV11-2 and TRBJ1-3; no reliable D call. Sequences were obtained from PBMCs. CDR3 region: CASSPDGPGNTIYF. In DNA, the CDR3 is TGTGCCAGCAGCCCCGATGGGCCTGGAAACACCATATATTTT.